These 21 T cell receptor beta chains were sequenced from one sample in a study of cytomegalovirus exposure and HLA in healthy donors. 60 Vbeta and 13 Jbeta primers were used in PCR. TCRdb keeps only in-frame clones here, not all; method: immunoSEQ multiplex PCR. The table includes 120,000 to 150,000 clones, nearly 80% detected once. Material: PBMCs. The receptors derive from a male donor in good health and CMV-seronegative.

This chain joins TRBV6-5 and TRBJ2-5; 9 positions agree with TRBD2. The DNA matches TRBJ2-7 better at its end, which makes the J call doubtful. CDR3 length equals 16 residues. Germline CDR1 is MNHEY and CDR2 is SVGAGI. As DNA, the CDR3 is TGTGCCAGCAGTTACTCGTTGGGCGGGAGGGCCTACGAGCAGTACTTC. Amino acid sequence: CASSYSLGGRAYEQYF.

Only one count was recorded for this clone. The chain combines TRBV30 with TRBJ1-1; no clear D. The CDR3 runs 11 residues. CDR1 is GTSNPN, CDR2 SVGIG, per germline (reference sequence). The V end was cut by 0 bases, the J end by 8 bases, with 7 bases between. The CDR3 DNA reads as TGTGCCTGGAGTGTGGAGGGAGAAGCTTTCTTT. As protein: CAWSVEGEAFF.

This chain connects TRBV19 to TRBJ2-3, with D possibly being TRBD2 (5 bases). Trimming pared 3 bases from V and 5 bases from J, leaving 12 bases between. CDR3 size: 14 residues. The germline CDR1 and CDR2 sequences are LNHDA and SQIVND (reference sequence). Here the CDR3 reads CASSMGGSGDTQYF. CDR3 nucleotide sequence: TGTGCCAGTAGTATGGGCGGGTCTGGAGATACGCAGTATTTT. The variable domain in full, completed from reference TRBV19 and TRBJ2-3, reads DGGITQSPKYLFRKEGQNVTLSCEQNLNHDAMYWYRQDPGQGLRLIYYSQIVNDFQKGDIAEGYSVSREKKESFPLTVTSAQKNPTAFYLCASSMGGSGDTQYFGPGTRLTVL.

The chain is built from TRBV2 and TRBJ2-7; TRBD2 matches 10 bases. After removal of 6 bases from V and 2 bases from J, the junction contained 7 bases not matched to a gene. Per the germline V gene, CDR1 is SNHLY and CDR2 is FYNNEI. The CDR3 spans 15 residues. The DNA for the CDR3 is TGTGCCAGCAGCCCCAGGACTAGCGGCCCCTACGAGCAGTACTTC. As protein: CASSPRTSGPYEQYF. The variable domain in full, completed from reference TRBV2 and TRBJ2-7, reads EPEVTQTPSHQVTQMGQEVILRCVPISNHLYFYWYRQILGQKVEFLVSFYNNEISEKSEIFDDQFSVERPDGSNFTLKIRSTKLEDSAMYFCASSPRTSGPYEQYFGPGTRLTVT.

This clone was seen a handful of times. The chain is built from TRBV5-8 and TRBJ2-1, with 13 bases lining up with TRBD2. The germline V gene has CDR1 SGHTS and CDR2 YDEGEE. V gave up 0 bases and J gave up 0 bases; unmatched junction bases: 3. CDR3 size: 18 residues. CDR3: CASSLGLAGGHSYNEQFF. The DNA for the CDR3 is TGTGCCAGCAGCTTGGGACTAGCGGGAGGCCACTCCTACAATGAGCAGTTCTTC.

The chain joins TRBV29-1 to TRBJ1-5; 10 bases match TRBD1. The V gene's germline CDR1 is SQVTM and CDR2 ANQGSEA. This CDR3 is built from 14 residues. The J segment lost 3 bases and the V segment lost 4 bases, leaving 3 bases of the junction unmatched. The CDR3 sequence is CSVGTGGFNQPQHF. DNA of the CDR3: TGCAGCGTTGGGACAGGGGGTTTCAATCAGCCCCAGCATTTT.

The rearrangement joins TRBV12-5 to TRBJ1-5; D unresolved. V was trimmed by 2 bases and J by 7 bases, leaving 9 bases between them. The length of the CDR3 is 13 residues. In germline, CDR1 is LGHNT, CDR2 FRNRAP. In DNA, the CDR3 is TGTGCTAGTGGTTTGATAAACCAGCAGCCCCAGCATTTT. Its protein is CASGLINQQPQHF.

The CDR3 is CASRGGGSSYNEQFF. CDR3 bases: TGTGCCAGCAGGGGCGGGGGGAGCTCCTACAATGAGCAGTTCTTC. The V call is TRBV27, the J call TRBJ2-1; 8 positions match TRBD2. Looked up from germline, CDR1 is MNHEY and CDR2 is SMNVEV (reference sequence). J lost 0 bases, V lost 6 bases, and 4 bases had no gene match. This CDR3 region has 15 residues.

This chain uses TRBV19 with TRBJ2-1; 8 nucleotides agree with TRBD1. Unmatched junction bases numbered 6, after V lost 8 bases and J lost 6 bases. Germline lookup yields CDR1 LNHDA and CDR2 SQIVND (reference sequence). CDR3 length equals 13 residues. CDR3 residues: CASVPDRANEQFF. As DNA, the CDR3 is TGTGCCAGTGTCCCGGACAGGGCCAATGAGCAGTTCTTC.

This clone came up once. The CDR3 region is CASSQDGRGTRLEQYF. CDR3 in DNA: TGTGCCAGCAGCCAAGATGGTCGGGGTACCCGACTCGAGCAGTACTTC. The V gene is TRBV14, the J gene TRBJ2-7; D might be TRBD2 (5 bases). There are 16 residues in the CDR3. Germline CDR1 and CDR2: SGHDN and FVKESK. V lost 0 bases to trimming and J lost 6 bases, with 18 bases between them.

This chain joins TRBV9 and TRBJ2-2; 10 positions agree with TRBD1. The CDR3 length is 15 residues. V was clipped by 4 bases and J by 7 bases; unmatched bases: 7. The V gene's germline CDR1 is SGDLS and CDR2 YYNGEE. The CDR3 reads CASSNRQGAIGELFF. Here the CDR3 DNA reads TGTGCCAGCAGCAACCGACAGGGGGCAATCGGGGAGCTGTTTTTT.

The chain carries TRBV9 and TRBJ2-5, with D unclear. V shed 0 bases and J shed 5 bases, with 8 bases lying between them. The germline gives CDR1 SGDLS, CDR2 YYNGEE. The CDR3 sequence is 13 residues long. The CDR3 is CASSVDISETQYF. The CDR3 DNA reads as TGTGCCAGCAGCGTAGACATATCGGAGACCCAGTACTTC. The full variable domain, in which reference TRBV9 and TRBJ2-5 provide the parts outside the CDR3, is DSGVTQTPKHLITATGQRVTLRCSPRSGDLSVYWYQQSLDQGLQFLIQYYNGEERAKGNILERFSAQQFPDLHSELNLSSLELGDSALYFCASSVDISETQYFGPGTRLLVL.

The table lists this clone with a few counts. This sequence joins TRBV5-4 and TRBJ1-3; 10 nucleotides match TRBD1. The germline gives CDR1 SGHNT, CDR2 YYREEE (reference sequence). The CDR3 is 16 amino acids. V shed 6 bases and J 0 bases; nucleotides not matched to a gene: 6. CDR3 coding DNA: TGTGCCAGCACCGGGACAGGGGATTCCTCTGGAAACACCATATATTTT. Translation: CASTGTGDSSGNTIYF.

The chain employs TRBV5-1 and TRBJ1-4, with D possibly matching TRBD1 (5 bases). Germline CDR1 SGHRS, CDR2 YFSETQ. V lost 0 bases, J lost 6 bases, and 12 bases lay in between. This CDR3 spans 15 amino acids. The CDR3 region is CASSLATRDYEKLFF. The CDR3, as DNA: TGCGCCAGCAGCTTGGCCACCAGGGACTATGAAAAACTGTTTTTT.

The gene calls are TRBV2 and TRBJ2-7, with D uncertain. The CDR3 extends over 14 amino acids. Germline-derived CDR1 and CDR2 are SNHLY and FYNNEI. Trimming removed 3 bases from V and 0 bases from J, with 9 bases in between. The CDR3 sequence: CASSDLPSSYEQYF. The DNA of the CDR3 is TGTGCCAGCAGTGATTTACCGAGCTCCTACGAGCAGTACTTC.

As regards this clone: Additional DNA sequences in this sample encode the identical CDR3. V is TRBV5-1 and J is TRBJ2-6; D is possibly TRBD1 (6 bases). The CDR3 runs 15 residues. The V end lost 4 bases, the J end lost 4 bases, and 12 bases lay between the germline ends. Germline assignment: CDR1 SGHRS and CDR2 YFSETQ. CDR3 coding DNA: TGCGCCAGCAGCCCTACAGGGTCAGGGGCCAACGTCCTGACTTTC. This encodes CASSPTGSGANVLTF.

This chain links TRBV6-5 with TRBJ1-3; TRBD1 is a possible D gene (5 bases). V dropped 4 bases and J dropped 2 bases, with 9 bases sitting between them. Per the germline V gene, CDR1 is MNHEY and CDR2 is SVGAGI. The CDR3 runs to 14 residues. The CDR3: CASSSQGAGNTIYF. Written as DNA, the CDR3 is TGTGCCAGCAGTTCCCAGGGCGCTGGAAACACCATATATTTT.

The CDR3 is CASSYSGQGAREQYF. Here the CDR3 DNA reads TGCGCCAGCAGCTATTCGGGACAGGGGGCGAGGGAGCAGTACTTC. This sequence joins TRBV5-1 and TRBJ2-5; TRBD1 aligns across 12 bases. With V trimmed by 3 bases and J by 11 bases, 11 bases remained unmatched. The CDR3 has 15 amino acids. Germline loops: CDR1 SGHRS, CDR2 YFSETQ.

V is TRBV9 and J is TRBJ2-5; 7 bases map to TRBD1. Losses at the gene ends were 0 bases for V and 5 bases for J; bases not matched to a gene: 4. The CDR3 has 14 amino acids. The germline V gene encodes CDR1 SGDLS and CDR2 YYNGEE. CDR3 sequence (DNA): TGTGCCAGCAGCGTAGGCAGGGGGTGGGAGACCCAGTACTTC. Protein sequence: CASSVGRGWETQYF. Full variable domain (outside the CDR3, taken from reference TRBV9 and TRBJ2-5): DSGVTQTPKHLITATGQRVTLRCSPRSGDLSVYWYQQSLDQGLQFLIQYYNGEERAKGNILERFSAQQFPDLHSELNLSSLELGDSALYFCASSVGRGWETQYFGPGTRLLVL.

This clone showed up just once. The chain uses TRBV5-6 and TRBJ2-4; D ambiguous. The CDR3 runs to 15 residues. The V and J ends lost 2 bases and 0 bases respectively, with 9 bases between them. Looked up from germline, CDR1 is SGHDT and CDR2 is YYEEEE. The chain's CDR3 is CASSFQQLAKNIQYF. The CDR3 region has the DNA TGTGCCAGCAGCTTCCAACAGTTAGCCAAAAACATTCAGTACTTC.

This clone was counted between two and nine times. The rearrangement joins TRBV4-3 to TRBJ1-1; unclear D gene. CDR3 length: 15 residues. Germline CDR1 and CDR2: LGHNA and YSLEER. Trimming left V 4 bases short and J 0 bases short, with 12 bases between. The CDR3 here is CASSLDGSMNTEAFF. In DNA form, the CDR3 reads TGCGCCAGCAGCCTCGACGGGAGCATGAACACTGAAGCTTTCTTT.